The 32 T cell receptor beta chains below come from one sample, sequenced in a study of blood T cell repertoires in COVID-19. Clones were sequenced by immunoSEQ multiplex PCR, and TCRdb holds only the in-frame ones, with some missing. Of under 250,000 clones in the sample, roughly 84% were seen once. Sequencing was carried out using peripheral blood. The receptors shown here come from a woman of 80 years or more with acute or convalescent COVID-19.

The chain employs TRBV21-1 and TRBJ1-1; TRBD1, the table's D call, was not compared with the DNA. TRBV21-1 constitutes a pseudogene. There are 18 residues in the CDR3. CDR3 bases: TGTGCCAGCAGCAAAGGGGATTTGAGGGGGCGGGTGAACACTGAAGCTTTCTTT. Its translation is CASSKGDLRGRVNTEAFF.

The genes are TRBV5-1 and TRBJ1-3; D is unresolved. V was cut by 1 base and J by 2 bases, with 13 bases left in between. From germline, CDR1 is SGHRS and CDR2 YFSETQ. The CDR3 totals 16 residues. CDR3 in amino acids: CASSLKREFAGNTIYF. CDR3 nucleotides: TGCGCCAGCAGCTTGAAGAGGGAGTTTGCTGGAAACACCATATATTTT.

This clone was counted between two and nine times. The CDR3 DNA reads TGTGCCAGCAGCTTAGTTCGGGGCACTGAAGCTTTCTTT. Translated: CASSLVRGTEAFF. V gene TRBV13 combines with J gene TRBJ1-1; no definite D call. Germline V gene sequence: CDR1 PRHDT, CDR2 FYEKMQ (reference sequence). The CDR3 is 13 residues long. The V gene lost 1 base and the J gene lost 4 bases, with 7 bases spanning the gap.

The genes are TRBV7-9 and TRBJ2-3, with 11 bases identical to TRBD2. Trimming took 5 bases from V and 5 from J; bases not matched to a gene: 15. There are 18 residues in the CDR3. The germline V gene has CDR1 SEHNR and CDR2 FQNEAQ (reference sequence). The CDR3 nucleotides read TGTGCCAGCAGCCCCGCCAGGGGTAGCGGGGGGGCCGGAGATACGCAGTATTTT. The encoded protein is CASSPARGSGGAGDTQYF.

This clone appeared a few times. The sample carries other DNA sequences with the same CDR3. The gene calls are TRBV18 and TRBJ2-2; possible D gene TRBD2, 6 bases. The CDR3 spans 17 residues. Germline loops: CDR1 KGHSH, CDR2 LQKENI. V lost 0 bases to trimming and J lost 1 base, with 12 bases between them. The CDR3 loop is CASSPPKPGVNTGELFF. The CDR3, as DNA: TGTGCCAGCTCACCACCGAAACCGGGGGTGAACACCGGGGAGCTGTTTTTT.

This clone has more than one count but fewer than ten. The V gene is TRBV28, the J gene TRBJ1-5; the D gene is possibly TRBD1 (5 bases). Germline CDR1 MDHEN, CDR2 SYDVKM. The CDR3 has 14 residues. With 1 base removed from V and 7 bases from J, the gap between germline ends came to 11 bases. As DNA, the CDR3 is TGTGCCAGCAGTTTATTCGGCAGGGTCCAGCCCCAGCATTTT. This translates into CASSLFGRVQPQHF.

The genes are TRBV10-3 and TRBJ2-7, with 11 bases identical to TRBD2. Germline CDR1 reads ENHRY; CDR2 reads SYGVKD. This CDR3 is 17 amino acids long. Unmatched junction bases numbered 10, after V lost 0 bases and J lost 6 bases. The CDR3 DNA is TGTGCCATCAGTGAGTCTTCTAGCGGGGGGCCCAAGGGCGAGCAGTACTTC. It is translated as CAISESSSGGPKGEQYF.

CDR3 loop: CASSRTRNYGYTF. CDR3 in DNA: TGTGCCAGCAGTAGGACACGCAACTATGGCTACACCTTC. V usage is TRBV12-3 or TRBV12-4 and J usage is TRBJ1-2; tentatively, D is TRBD1 (5 bases). The CDR3 is 13 residues long. The V end lost 5 bases, the J end lost 2 bases, and 9 bases lay between the germline ends.

The chain is built from TRBV28 and TRBJ1-1; 7 bases map to TRBD1. The CDR3 runs to 13 residues. The germline CDR1 and CDR2 sequences are MDHEN and SYDVKM. The V gene end was trimmed by 7 bases and the J gene end by 5 bases; junction bases not matched to a gene: 7. The CDR3 spells CASKRGGVTEAFF. The CDR3 coding sequence is TGTGCCAGCAAACGAGGGGGCGTGACTGAAGCTTTCTTT.

This clone showed up just once. The genes are TRBV3-1 (or the pseudogene TRBV3-2) and TRBJ2-7, with 10 bases identical to TRBD1. J was trimmed by 3 bases and V by 1 base; bases with no gene match: 0. CDR3 length: 14 amino acids. Germline values: CDR1 LGHDT, CDR2 YNNKEL (reference sequence). The CDR3 reads CASSQGTGGYEQYF. For the CDR3, the DNA is TGTGCCAGCAGCCAAGGGACAGGGGGCTACGAGCAGTACTTC.

J is TRBJ2-5 and V is TRBV19, with 9 bases that match TRBD2. The CDR3 is 15 residues long. The germline V gene has CDR1 LNHDA and CDR2 SQIVND (reference sequence). The trim removed 5 bases at V and 10 bases at J, leaving 14 bases unmatched. The CDR3 loop reads CASSGPGLARGIQYF. CDR3 in DNA: TGTGCCAGTAGTGGACCGGGACTAGCCCGAGGGATCCAGTACTTC.

The chain recombines TRBV11-2 with TRBJ2-1; TRBD2 might be the D (6 bases). V gave up 5 bases and J gave up 9 bases, with 14 bases separating them. Germline CDR1 reads SGHAT; CDR2 reads FQNNGV. The CDR3 loop spans 13 amino acids. The CDR3 bases are TGTGCCAGCAGCGACGGGACTCACGGTGAGCAGTTCTTC. The encoded protein is CASSDGTHGEQFF.

The V call is TRBV18, the J call TRBJ2-7; 8 bases are a match to TRBD1. The CDR3 sequence is 15 residues long. Germline CDR1 KGHSH, CDR2 LQKENI. V lost 3 bases and J lost 4; bases outside the gene matches: 8. CDR3 sequence reads: CASSPTSQGAYEQYF. CDR3 DNA sequence: TGTGCCAGCTCACCGACGAGCCAGGGGGCTTACGAGCAGTACTTC. The complete variable domain, with remaining parts taken from reference TRBV18 and TRBJ2-7, reads NAGVMQNPRHLVRRRGQEARLRCSPMKGHSHVYWYRQLPEEGLKFMVYLQKENIIDESGMPKERFSAEFPKEGPSILRIQQVVRGDSAAYFCASSPTSQGAYEQYFGPGTRLTVT.

This clone showed up just once. The chain carries TRBV18 and TRBJ2-3; 7 bases are shared with TRBD1. This CDR3 is 14 amino acids long. Trimming took 4 bases from V and 3 from J; bases not matched to a gene: 4. Germline CDR1 is KGHSH and CDR2 is LQKENI. The CDR3 reads CASSRQGETDTQYF. The CDR3 nucleotides are TGTGCCAGCTCACGGCAGGGGGAGACAGATACGCAGTATTTT.

This clone was counted a single time. Other DNA sequences in the same sample also yield this CDR3. The chain recombines TRBV20-1 with TRBJ2-1; D is unresolved. With 6 bases removed from V and 4 bases from J, the gap between germline ends came to 4 bases. The CDR3 loop spans 10 amino acids. Germline V gene lookup returns CDR1 DFQATT and CDR2 SNEGSKA (reference sequence). The CDR3 DNA is TGCAGTGCCCTATACAATGAGCAGTTCTTC. It translates to CSALYNEQFF.

This chain connects TRBV30 to TRBJ2-7, with D tentatively TRBD2 (6 bases). Between the trimmed V and J ends, which lost 2 bases and 1 base, there was a span of 6 bases. Germline loops: CDR1 GTSNPN, CDR2 SVGIG (reference sequence). The CDR3 is made up of 12 amino acids. The CDR3 region has the DNA TGTGCCTGGAGTCGGGGGTCCTACGAGCAGTACTTC. It specifies CAWSRGSYEQYF. Full variable domain (rest looked up from reference TRBV30 and TRBJ2-7): SQTIHQWPATLVQPVGSPLSLECTVEGTSNPNLYWYRQAAGRGLQLLFYSVGIGQISSEVPQNLSASRPQDRQFILSSKKLLLSDSGFYLCAWSRGSYEQYFGPGTRLTVT.

The chain has TRBV19 and TRBJ1-1; 12 nucleotides line up with TRBD1. Germline-derived CDR1 and CDR2 are LNHDA and SQIVND (reference sequence). J was trimmed by 7 bases and V by 5 bases; bases with no gene match: 5. The CDR3 runs 14 residues. The chain's CDR3 is CASSPGQGAIEAFF. The CDR3 bases are TGTGCCAGTAGTCCGGGACAGGGGGCGATTGAAGCTTTCTTT.

This rearrangement joins TRBV2 to TRBJ1-1; TRBD1 might be the D (6 bases). Trimming took off 6 bases at V and 0 bases at J, with 11 bases between the two ends. Germline V gene data show CDR1 as SNHLY and CDR2 as FYNNEI. CDR3 length: 14 residues. The DNA for the CDR3 is TGTGCCAGCAGGGTGGACAGTTTGAACACTGAAGCTTTCTTT. This encodes CASRVDSLNTEAFF.

In nucleotides, the CDR3 is TGTGCCAGCAGCCCGACAGGAGGGACAGGGGTTGACACTGAAGCTTTCTTT. Its protein product is CASSPTGGTGVDTEAFF. The chain combines TRBV5-5 with TRBJ1-1; 10 bases are shared with TRBD1. CDR3 length equals 17 residues. Germline-derived CDR1 and CDR2 are SGHKS and YYEKEE (reference sequence). Trimming cost V 4 bases and J 3 bases; bases outside gene matches: 12.

The gene calls are TRBV28 and TRBJ1-5; D is perhaps TRBD1 (5 bases). The germline V gene has CDR1 MDHEN and CDR2 SYDVKM. Trimming cost V 2 bases and J 2 bases, with 10 bases left between them. This CDR3 region has 15 residues. Here the CDR3 DNA reads TGTGCCAGCAGTTTACAGGGTCTGGGCAATCAGCCCCAGCATTTT. As protein: CASSLQGLGNQPQHF.

In its sample, this clone was seen a few times. The chain combines TRBV7-2 with TRBJ1-4; a possible D gene is TRBD1 (6 bases). This CDR3 comprises 13 residues. Germline CDR1 SGHTA, CDR2 FQGNSA. V was cut by 5 bases and J by 5 bases, with 9 bases left in between. The CDR3 protein is CASSRQENEKLFF. The CDR3 nucleotides are TGTGCCAGCAGCCGACAGGAAAATGAAAAACTGTTTTTT.

The J gene is TRBJ1-5, the V gene TRBV6-5, with 9 bases fitting TRBD1. This CDR3 spans 16 amino acids. CDR1 is MNHEY and CDR2 is SVGAGI in the germline V gene. The trim removed 4 bases at V and 6 bases at J, leaving 10 bases unmatched. CDR3: CASSLGDRGKIQPQHF. The CDR3 coding sequence is TGTGCCAGCAGTTTGGGCGACAGGGGGAAAATTCAGCCCCAGCATTTT.

This chain connects TRBV7-9 to TRBJ1-1; TRBD1 is a possible D gene (6 bases). The CDR3 is 15 amino acids. The germline CDR1 and CDR2 sequences are SEHNR and FQNEAQ (reference sequence). V was trimmed by 4 bases and J by 0 bases, leaving 12 bases between them. This chain's CDR3 is CASSSRQDMNTEAFF. As DNA, the CDR3 is TGTGCCAGCAGCTCCCGACAGGACATGAACACTGAAGCTTTCTTT.

This clone was seen a few times. V and J are TRBV7-2 and TRBJ1-2, with TRBD1 as a possible D gene (5 bases). The CDR3 totals 14 residues. CDR1 and CDR2 from the germline V gene are SGHTA and FQGNSA. The ends were cut back, 5 bases at V and 11 bases at J, with 21 bases in the middle. CDR3 bases: TGTGCCAGCAGCATTTCTCAGGGAGGGAGTAGTTACACCTTC. Translated: CASSISQGGSSYTF.

The rearrangement joins TRBV2 to TRBJ1-6; D uncertain. In germline, CDR1 is SNHLY, CDR2 FYNNEI. The CDR3 runs 13 residues. Deletions cut 6 bases from V and 10 bases from J, with 13 bases between. CDR3 sequence reads: CASSSGLGSPLHF. In DNA, the CDR3 is TGTGCCAGCAGCAGCGGGCTGGGCTCACCCCTCCACTTT.

This chain uses TRBV27 with TRBJ1-4, with no clear D. Germline loops: CDR1 MNHEY, CDR2 SMNVEV (reference sequence). V gave up 8 bases and J gave up 4 bases, with 14 bases separating them. The CDR3 is 14 residues long. The CDR3 region is CASQATGINEKLFF. As DNA, the CDR3 is TGTGCCAGCCAGGCGACGGGGATTAATGAAAAACTGTTTTTT.

This chain joins TRBV3-1 (or the pseudogene TRBV3-2) and TRBJ1-2; 9 positions match TRBD1. The CDR3 runs 14 residues. Trimming at V came to 4 bases and at J to 6 bases, leaving 6 bases not matched to a gene. Germline CDR1 and CDR2: LGHDT and YNNKEL (reference sequence). CDR3 amino acids: CASSRTGQGNGYTF. CDR3 DNA sequence: TGTGCCAGCAGCCGTACCGGACAGGGGAATGGCTACACCTTC.

This chain joins TRBV11-2 and TRBJ1-1; the D gene is possibly TRBD1 (6 bases). The V gene lost 5 bases and the J gene lost 1 base, with 14 bases spanning the gap. The CDR3 sequence is 15 residues long. The germline V gene has CDR1 SGHAT and CDR2 FQNNGV. As DNA, the CDR3 is TGTGCCAGCAGCATCCTGACAGGCCCGAACACTGAAGCTTTCTTT. As protein: CASSILTGPNTEAFF.

The table lists this clone with a few counts. Written as DNA, the CDR3 is TGTGCCAGCAGCAGCCAGCGCGGGACAGTTAATGAAAAACTGTTTTTT. Translation: CASSSQRGTVNEKLFF. The chain has TRBV2 and TRBJ1-4; 7 bases fit TRBD1. Germline lookup yields CDR1 SNHLY and CDR2 FYNNEI. The V segment lost 6 bases and the J segment 4 bases; nucleotides outside the gene matches: 11. This CDR3 is built from 16 residues.

CDR3 in amino acids: CASSLLRPGLSTETQYF. CDR3 bases: TGCGCCAGCAGCCTACTTCGACCGGGACTAAGTACTGAGACCCAGTACTTC. The rearrangement uses TRBV5-1 and TRBJ2-5, with 7 bases matching TRBD2. V was clipped by 4 bases and J by 5 bases; unmatched bases: 17. This CDR3 region has 17 residues. Germline values: CDR1 SGHRS, CDR2 YFSETQ. Supplemented by reference TRBV5-1 and TRBJ2-5, the full variable domain reads KAGVTQTPRYLIKTRGQQVTLSCSPISGHRSVSWYQQTPGQGLQFLFEYFSETQRNKGNFPGRFSGRQFSNSRSEMNVSTLELGDSALYLCASSLLRPGLSTETQYFGPGTRLLVL.

The CDR3 sequence: CAWRPRDYQETQYF. As DNA, the CDR3 is TGTGCCTGGAGACCCCGGGACTACCAAGAGACCCAGTACTTC. The V gene is TRBV30, the J gene TRBJ2-5; D may be TRBD2 (6 bases). Germline CDR1 GTSNPN, CDR2 SVGIG (reference sequence). The CDR3 loop spans 14 amino acids. The V end was cut by 3 bases, the J end by 0 bases, with 11 bases between.

The chain uses TRBV27 and TRBJ1-1; TRBD1 matches 12 bases. The CDR3 contains 16 residues. V was pared by 7 bases and J by 3 bases, with 9 bases of the junction left unmatched. The V gene's germline CDR1 is MNHEY and CDR2 SMNVEV (reference sequence). The CDR3 DNA is TGTGCCAGCATAGGCTTGGGACAGGGGGCCGACACTGAAGCTTTCTTT. This translates into CASIGLGQGADTEAFF.